This passage covers 27 T cell receptor beta chains from one sample sequenced in a study of PD-L1 blockade in urothelial cancer (TCRdb year 2017). The library was made by the immunoSEQ multiplex PCR assay. TCRdb carries this immuneACCESS record with in-frame sequences only. Its versions omit some clonotypes, under half of them owing to an unresolved V gene in the studies checked, with the rest unexplained. The sample table shows 90,000 to 100,000 clones, and roughly 90% are seen once. Clones ranked in the top ten supply 1.5% to 2% of the sample. The time point label here, explained by the study, means: pretreatment peripheral blood. Sequences were derived from PBMCs, sampled around atezolizumab (anti-PD-L1) treatment. These receptors were collected from a man between 60 and 70 years old with urothelial cancer.

The chain is built from TRBV19 and TRBJ1-3; D possibly corresponds to TRBD1 (6 bases). The ends were cut back, 8 bases at V and 1 base at J, with 18 bases in the middle. Germline V gene data show CDR1 as LNHDA and CDR2 as SQIVND (reference sequence). CDR3 length: 16 amino acids. The CDR3 sequence is CASVKGQGISGNTIYF. As DNA, the CDR3 is TGTGCCAGTGTTAAGGGCCAGGGGATATCTGGAAACACCATATATTTT.

This clone was observed once. V is TRBV18 and J is TRBJ1-2; possibly TRBD1 for D (5 bases). The ends were cut back, 4 bases at V and 4 bases at J, with 19 bases in the middle. CDR1 KGHSH and CDR2 LQKENI come from the germline V gene. The CDR3 consists of 16 residues. The CDR3 region has the DNA TGTGCCAGCTCACTAAACCAAGGAGGGGACGGCTATGGCTACACCTTC. Its translation: CASSLNQGGDGYGYTF. The complete variable domain, with remaining parts taken from reference TRBV18 and TRBJ1-2, reads NAGVMQNPRHLVRRRGQEARLRCSPMKGHSHVYWYRQLPEEGLKFMVYLQKENIIDESGMPKERFSAEFPKEGPSILRIQQVVRGDSAAYFCASSLNQGGDGYGYTFGSGTRLTVV.

A note on this clone: This CDR3 is also generated by other DNA sequences in the sample. This rearrangement joins TRBV9 to TRBJ1-4; D unresolved. Germline-derived CDR1 and CDR2 are SGDLS and YYNGEE. The CDR3 consists of 15 residues. Trimming took 0 bases from V and 4 from J, leaving 10 bases between them. DNA of the CDR3: TGTGCCAGCAGCGTAGGGACGGGGATTAATGAAAAACTGTTTTTT. This translates into CASSVGTGINEKLFF.

Regarding this clone: The final CDR3 position lacks the conserved phenylalanine or tryptophan, pointing to a likely read error. It is unclear where the CDR3 begins or ends on the DNA, so no DNA is shown, and the CDR3 is as TCRdb lists it. The gene calls are TRBV10-3 and TRBJ1-6. The CDR3 totals 14 residues, both ends included. In germline, CDR1 is ENHRY, CDR2 SYGVKD. The CDR3 here is CAISESRAERPFHL.

J is TRBJ2-5 and V is TRBV4-1; TRBD1 matches at 8 bases. CDR3 length equals 14 residues. Germline V gene data show CDR1 as MGHRA and CDR2 as YSYEKL. V gave up 5 bases and J gave up 2 bases; unmatched junction bases: 4. The CDR3 protein is CASSKRQGQETQYF. As DNA, the CDR3 is TGCGCCAGCAGCAAGAGACAGGGGCAAGAGACCCAGTACTTC.

V gene TRBV2 combines with J gene TRBJ1-5; D uncertain. The V end was cut by 8 bases, the J end by 2 bases, with 13 bases between. CDR1 and CDR2 (germline): SNHLY, FYNNEI. The CDR3 spans 14 residues. Here the CDR3 DNA reads TGTGCCAGCTGCCGGTCCCTGGGCAATCAGCCCCAGCATTTT. Residues: CASCRSLGNQPQHF.

The chain carries TRBV7-9 and TRBJ2-3, with D possibly being TRBD2 (7 bases). Trimming pared 0 bases from V and 4 bases from J, leaving 14 bases between. CDR1 and CDR2 (germline): SEHNR, FQNEAQ (reference sequence). The CDR3 spans 16 residues. CDR3 sequence reads: CASSLAGGAGADTQYF. In DNA form, the CDR3 reads TGTGCCAGCAGCTTAGCGGGAGGGGCAGGGGCAGATACGCAGTATTTT.

The chain couples TRBV6-5 to TRBJ2-2, with D tentatively TRBD1 (6 bases). The CDR3 totals 13 residues. Germline lookup yields CDR1 MNHEY and CDR2 SVGAGI. Trimming stripped 8 bases from V and 1 base from J, with 8 bases between. The CDR3 coding sequence is TGTGCCAGCCTGGACAGGAACACCGGGGAGCTGTTTTTT. This sequence encodes CASLDRNTGELFF.

V gene TRBV7-2 combines with J gene TRBJ2-1, with D perhaps TRBD2 (7 bases). This CDR3 is 18 amino acids long. V lost 0 bases and J 0 bases, leaving 15 bases between the germline ends. The germline V gene encodes CDR1 SGHTA and CDR2 FQGNSA. CDR3 residues: CASSLAGGGQPSYNEQFF. The CDR3 coding sequence is TGTGCCAGCAGCTTAGCGGGGGGGGGACAACCCTCCTACAATGAGCAGTTCTTC.

The rearrangement uses TRBV5-6 and TRBJ1-2; D is uncertain. CDR3 size: 13 residues. V was clipped by 0 bases and J by 7 bases, with 10 bases between them. In germline, CDR1 is SGHDT, CDR2 YYEEEE. The chain's CDR3 is CASSLDSGGGYTF. The CDR3 DNA follows: TGTGCCAGCAGCTTGGACAGCGGTGGTGGCTACACCTTC.

V and J are TRBV14 and TRBJ1-6; 7 positions agree with TRBD1. Germline trimming cut 4 bases from V and 10 bases from J; bases unmatched to any gene: 7. CDR3 length: 14 residues. CDR1 and CDR2 (germline): SGHDN, FVKESK. CDR3 bases: TGTGCCAGCAGCCTCGGGACAGCCATCTCACCCCTCCACTTT. It yields the protein CASSLGTAISPLHF.

The chain is built from TRBV19 and TRBJ2-5; the D gene is possibly TRBD1 (5 bases). The germline CDR1 and CDR2 sequences are LNHDA and SQIVND (reference sequence). The V gene lost 2 bases and the J gene lost 5 bases, with 21 bases spanning the gap. The CDR3 runs 17 residues. In DNA, the CDR3 is TGTGCCAGTAGTATACGACAGAACCCAAGAGTCGGGGAGACCCAGTACTTC. Protein sequence: CASSIRQNPRVGETQYF. Variable domain in full (rest from reference TRBV19 and TRBJ2-5): DGGITQSPKYLFRKEGQNVTLSCEQNLNHDAMYWYRQDPGQGLRLIYYSQIVNDFQKGDIAEGYSVSREKKESFPLTVTSAQKNPTAFYLCASSIRQNPRVGETQYFGPGTRLLVL.

The CDR3 DNA reads TGCAGCACCGGGGACAGCAAGAACACTGAAGCTTTCTTT. Its protein product is CSTGDSKNTEAFF. This chain links TRBV29-1 with TRBJ1-1, with 7 nucleotides matching TRBD1. Germline V gene lookup returns CDR1 SQVTM and CDR2 ANQGSEA. Trimming took 8 bases from V and 1 from J; bases not matched to a gene: 7. This CDR3 comprises 13 residues.

This clone is a singleton in its sample. The genes are TRBV2 and TRBJ2-7; D call uncertain. Trimming removed 0 bases at V and 6 bases at J, with 9 bases between. The CDR3 has 13 amino acids. In germline, CDR1 is SNHLY, CDR2 FYNNEI. CDR3 coding DNA: TGTGCCAGCAGTGAAGCGCTTGGCATCGAGCAGTACTTC. As protein: CASSEALGIEQYF.

The chain carries TRBV7-3 and TRBJ2-5; possible D gene TRBD1, 6 bases. V was trimmed by 3 bases and J by 4 bases, leaving 12 bases between them. The length of the CDR3 is 14 residues. Germline lookup yields CDR1 SGHTA and CDR2 FQGTGA. CDR3 in DNA: TGTGCCAGCAGCTTGGATAACAGGGTAGAGACCCAGTACTTC. The encoded protein is CASSLDNRVETQYF.

This clone has a single count. The chain employs TRBV2 and TRBJ2-5; no definite D call. V lost 5 bases to trimming and J lost 1 base, with 11 bases between them. This CDR3 is 14 amino acids long. Germline CDR1 and CDR2: SNHLY and FYNNEI. The CDR3 coding sequence is TGTGCCAGCAGTCCCTTACATGTCCAAGAGACCCAGTACTTC. It yields the protein CASSPLHVQETQYF.

The rearrangement uses TRBV10-1 and TRBJ2-5; D gene unclear. The CDR3 totals 14 residues. Germline V CDR1 and CDR2: WNHNN, SYGVQD (reference sequence). Between the trimmed V and J ends, which lost 3 bases and 1 base, there was a span of 9 bases. In nucleotides, the CDR3 is TGCGCCAGCAGTGACTTACACATCCAAGAGACCCAGTACTTC. Residues: CASSDLHIQETQYF.

The chain carries TRBV29-1 and TRBJ1-1, with 9 bases matching TRBD1. With V trimmed by 6 bases and J by 5 bases, 7 bases remained unmatched. There are 13 residues in the CDR3. Germline loops: CDR1 SQVTM, CDR2 ANQGSEA. The CDR3 loop is CSVERQGGTEAFF. CDR3 DNA: TGCAGCGTCGAGAGACAGGGGGGTACTGAAGCTTTCTTT.

The rearrangement links TRBV4-3 to TRBJ2-7, with D tentatively TRBD1 (6 bases). Deletions cut 0 bases from V and 3 bases from J, with 12 bases between. This CDR3 comprises 15 residues. Germline CDR1 LGHNA, CDR2 YSLEER. Here the CDR3 reads CASSQDLDSNYEQYF. The CDR3 region has the DNA TGCGCCAGCAGCCAAGATCTGGACAGTAACTACGAGCAGTACTTC.

The CDR3 sequence: CATSRGGQGQETQYF. CDR3 in DNA: TGTGCCACCAGCAGAGGTGGGCAGGGCCAAGAGACCCAGTACTTC. The rearrangement links TRBV15 to TRBJ2-5; maybe TRBD1 (5 bases). Looked up from germline, CDR1 is LNHNV and CDR2 is YYDKDF (reference sequence). V lost 1 base and J 1 base, leaving 10 bases between the germline ends. This CDR3 contains 15 residues.

V is TRBV19 and J is TRBJ1-1; D might be TRBD1 (5 bases). Germline CDR1 and CDR2: LNHDA and SQIVND (reference sequence). V was cut by 0 bases and J by 0 bases, with 8 bases left in between. CDR3 length equals 15 residues. CDR3 bases: TGTGCCAGTAGTATAGATGTCAGGGTGAACACTGAAGCTTTCTTT. Translated, it gives CASSIDVRVNTEAFF.

The chain combines TRBV5-4 with TRBJ2-3; 11 bases are shared with TRBD2. The trim removed 5 bases at V and 6 bases at J, leaving 8 bases unmatched. The CDR3 sequence is 15 residues long. Germline V CDR1 and CDR2: SGHNT, YYREEE (reference sequence). Here the CDR3 reads CASSTTSGIGDTQYF. The CDR3 nucleotides are TGTGCCAGCAGTACGACTAGCGGGATAGGTGATACGCAGTATTTT.

The CDR3 nucleotides read TGTGCCAGCAGCCAATCGGACAGAATAGTTAATGAAAAACTGTTTTTT. This gives the protein CASSQSDRIVNEKLFF. V is TRBV16 and J is TRBJ1-4, with TRBD1 as a possible D gene (6 bases). Per the germline V gene, CDR1 is KGHSY and CDR2 is FQNENV. Trimming removed 0 bases at V and 4 bases at J, with 12 bases between. The CDR3 consists of 16 residues.

This chain uses TRBV4-3 with TRBJ2-1, with 10 bases aligning to TRBD1. V shed 1 base and J 5 bases; nucleotides not matched to a gene: 5. The CDR3 loop spans 16 amino acids. Germline V gene data show CDR1 as LGHNA and CDR2 as YSLEER. Here the CDR3 reads CASSQGPGTGDNEQFF. For the CDR3, the DNA is TGCGCCAGCAGCCAAGGTCCCGGGACAGGGGACAATGAGCAGTTCTTC.

This chain links TRBV21-1 with TRBJ1-2; the table's TRBD1 call for D was not verified on the DNA. TRBV21-1 is a pseudogene. The CDR3 sequence is 17 residues long. The CDR3 here is CASSKLAPDRGGYGYTF. The CDR3 bases are TGTGCCAGCAGCAAATTGGCTCCGGACAGGGGAGGCTATGGCTACACCTTC.

The V gene is TRBV7-2, the J gene TRBJ1-1; D unresolved. The germline V gene has CDR1 SGHTA and CDR2 FQGNSA. The CDR3 totals 13 residues. Trimming pared 1 base from V and 7 bases from J, leaving 10 bases between. CDR3: CASSLGNYGEAFF. CDR3 in DNA: TGTGCCAGCAGCTTAGGTAATTACGGTGAAGCTTTCTTT.

J is TRBJ1-2 and V is TRBV6-5, with D uncertain. The V end was cut by 7 bases, the J end by 5 bases, with 17 bases between. Germline CDR1 MNHEY, CDR2 SVGAGI. CDR3 size: 14 residues. The CDR3 nucleotides are TGTGCCAGCAACAGAGACACTGCGATATATGGCTACACCTTC. It translates to CASNRDTAIYGYTF.